Listed below are T cell receptor beta chains from one sample, sequenced in a study of blood T cell repertoires in COVID-19. TCRdb's table, derived via immunoSEQ multiplex PCR, lists solely in-frame clones and lacks some. The sample shows 250,000 to 300,000 clones, around 90% of them seen only once. The sequencing input was PBMCs or T cells enriched from blood (not recorded which). The receptors come from a woman aged 40-49 years with acute COVID-19. CDR3s include the opening cysteine and the closing phenylalanine or tryptophan. The D gene is left open where the match is weak. Expanded clones are given a class, and other clones once, few, many or no size at all.

cdr3_aa: CASRSGVTEAFF
cdr3_nt: TGTGCCAGTAGATCAGGGGTCACTGAAGCTTTCTTT
d_call: -
j_call: TRBJ1-1
clone_size: -
v_call: TRBV19

cdr3_aa: CAWSLDRRNEKLFF
cdr3_nt: TGTGCCTGGAGTCTGGACAGGCGAAATGAAAAACTGTTTTTT
d_call: TRBD1
j_call: TRBJ1-4
clone_size: -
v_call: TRBV30

cdr3_aa: CASSSTGLTTEAFF
cdr3_nt: TGTGCCAGCAGCTCGACAGGGCTAACCACTGAAGCTTTCTTT
d_call: TRBD1
j_call: TRBJ1-1
clone_size: -
v_call: TRBV3-1/TRBV3-2

cdr3_aa: CASSAQGTTTNEKLFF
cdr3_nt: TGCGCCAGCAGCGCGCAGGGGACTACAACTAATGAAAAACTGTTTTTT
d_call: -
j_call: TRBJ1-4
clone_size: once
v_call: TRBV4-1

cdr3_aa: CASSQEPSGGYEQYF
cdr3_nt: TGTGCCAGCAGCCAAGAACCTAGCGGGGGCTACGAGCAGTACTTC
d_call: TRBD2
j_call: TRBJ2-7
clone_size: -
v_call: TRBV3-1/TRBV3-2

cdr3_aa: CASSQEDRSLETQYF
cdr3_nt: TGTGCCAGCAGCCAAGAGGACAGAAGCCTAGAGACCCAGTACTTC
d_call: -
j_call: TRBJ2-5
clone_size: once
v_call: TRBV4-2

cdr3_aa: CSVSGTDYTGELFF
cdr3_nt: TGCAGCGTCTCCGGGACAGATTACACCGGGGAGCTGTTTTTT
d_call: TRBD1
j_call: TRBJ2-2
clone_size: once
v_call: TRBV29-1

cdr3_aa: CASSLEHATRGRGKTQYF
cdr3_nt: TGTGCCAGCAGTTTAGAGCATGCGACCAGGGGGCGCGGAAAGACCCAGTACTTC
d_call: TRBD1
j_call: TRBJ2-5
clone_size: once
v_call: TRBV28

cdr3_aa: CASSAGGSSPLHF
cdr3_nt: TGTGCCAGCAGCGCGGGAGGGAGTTCACCCCTCCACTTT
d_call: -
j_call: TRBJ1-6
clone_size: -
v_call: TRBV9

cdr3_aa: CAWSRSQETQYF
cdr3_nt: TGTGCCTGGAGTCGGAGCCAAGAGACCCAGTACTTC
d_call: -
j_call: TRBJ2-5
clone_size: -
v_call: TRBV30

cdr3_aa: CASSIRTGGLREKLFF
cdr3_nt: TGTGCCAGTAGTATACGTACAGGGGGGCTAAGGGAAAAACTGTTTTTT
d_call: TRBD1
j_call: TRBJ1-4
clone_size: -
v_call: TRBV19

cdr3_aa: CASSYYHREGYEQYF
cdr3_nt: TGTGCCAGCAGTTACTACCACAGGGAAGGCTACGAGCAGTACTTC
d_call: -
j_call: TRBJ2-7
clone_size: -
v_call: TRBV6-5

cdr3_aa: CASTGAPPLAGGTDTQYF
cdr3_nt: TGCGCCAGCACCGGTGCCCCCCCACTAGCGGGCGGCACAGATACGCAGTATTTT
d_call: TRBD2
j_call: TRBJ2-3
clone_size: -
v_call: TRBV5-1

cdr3_aa: CASSLGQGNYGYTF
cdr3_nt: TGCGCCAGCAGCTTGGGTCAGGGGAACTATGGCTACACCTTC
d_call: -
j_call: TRBJ1-2
clone_size: -
v_call: TRBV5-1

cdr3_aa: CASSYEGGDTQYF
cdr3_nt: TGTGCCAGCAGTTACGAGGGAGGGGATACGCAGTATTTT
d_call: TRBD2
j_call: TRBJ2-3
clone_size: -
v_call: TRBV6-5

cdr3_aa: CASSRSLDEKLFF
cdr3_nt: TGTGCCAGCTCACGCTCCCTAGATGAAAAACTGTTTTTT
d_call: -
j_call: TRBJ1-4
clone_size: -
v_call: TRBV18

cdr3_aa: CASTLLVGRDSPLHF
cdr3_nt: TGTGCCAGCACCTTGCTGGTGGGCCGCGATTCACCCCTCCACTTT
d_call: -
j_call: TRBJ1-6
clone_size: -
v_call: TRBV2

cdr3_aa: CASSLQGGEQYF
cdr3_nt: TGTGCCAGCAGTTTACAGGGCGGCGAGCAGTACTTC
d_call: -
j_call: TRBJ2-7
clone_size: -
v_call: TRBV27

cdr3_aa: CAINLPDRAYYGYTF
cdr3_nt: TGTGCCATCAACCTCCCAGACAGGGCCTACTATGGCTACACCTTC
d_call: TRBD1
j_call: TRBJ1-2
clone_size: -
v_call: TRBV5-8

cdr3_aa: CASSKKGGEYTGELFF
cdr3_nt: TGTGCCAGCAGCAAAAAAGGGGGCGAATACACCGGGGAGCTGTTTTTT
d_call: -
j_call: TRBJ2-2
clone_size: -
v_call: TRBV21-1

cdr3_aa: CASSRGGTGKEQYF
cdr3_nt: TGTGCCAGCAGTAGGGGAGGGACAGGGAAAGAGCAGTACTTC
d_call: TRBD1
j_call: TRBJ2-7
clone_size: -
v_call: TRBV27

cdr3_aa: CASSRTGGGLSGYTF
cdr3_nt: TGTGCCAGCAGCCGGACAGGGGGAGGACTCTCTGGCTACACCTTC
d_call: TRBD1
j_call: TRBJ1-2
clone_size: once
v_call: TRBV3-1/TRBV3-2

cdr3_aa: CASSSRYTEAFF
cdr3_nt: TGTGCCAGCTCATCCCGTTACACTGAAGCTTTCTTT
d_call: -
j_call: TRBJ1-1
clone_size: -
v_call: TRBV18

cdr3_aa: CASSDTGRPLHF
cdr3_nt: TGTGCCAGCAGTGATACAGGACGACCCCTCCACTTT
d_call: -
j_call: TRBJ1-6
clone_size: -
v_call: TRBV2

cdr3_aa: CASRPSGSPDTQYF
cdr3_nt: TGTGCCAGCAGACCTAGCGGGAGCCCAGATACGCAGTATTTT
d_call: TRBD2
j_call: TRBJ2-3
clone_size: once
v_call: TRBV2

cdr3_aa: CASSLGQGAAEAFF
cdr3_nt: TGTGCCAGCAGCTTGGGACAGGGGGCCGCTGAAGCTTTCTTT
d_call: TRBD1
j_call: TRBJ1-1
clone_size: -
v_call: TRBV7-8

cdr3_aa: CASSQVDRGQVNNEQFF
cdr3_nt: TGCGCCAGCAGCCAAGTCGACAGGGGGCAAGTAAACAATGAGCAGTTCTTC
d_call: TRBD1
j_call: TRBJ2-1
clone_size: -
v_call: TRBV4-1

cdr3_aa: CASSPPLFGTGELFF
cdr3_nt: TGTGCCAGCTCACCACCACTGTTTGGCACCGGGGAGCTGTTTTTT
d_call: -
j_call: TRBJ2-2
clone_size: -
v_call: TRBV18

cdr3_aa: CASSMVRTGSYGYTF
cdr3_nt: TGTGCCAGTAGTATGGTTAGGACAGGATCCTATGGCTACACCTTC
d_call: TRBD1
j_call: TRBJ1-2
clone_size: -
v_call: TRBV19

cdr3_aa: CASSPLAGGRADTQYF
cdr3_nt: TGCGCCAGCAGCCCCCTAGCGGGGGGACGCGCAGATACGCAGTATTTT
d_call: TRBD2
j_call: TRBJ2-3
clone_size: -
v_call: TRBV5-1

cdr3_aa: CATSDTGLAGVPNEQFF
cdr3_nt: TGTGCCACCAGTGATACGGGACTAGCGGGAGTTCCCAATGAGCAGTTCTTC
d_call: TRBD2
j_call: TRBJ2-1
clone_size: -
v_call: TRBV24-1